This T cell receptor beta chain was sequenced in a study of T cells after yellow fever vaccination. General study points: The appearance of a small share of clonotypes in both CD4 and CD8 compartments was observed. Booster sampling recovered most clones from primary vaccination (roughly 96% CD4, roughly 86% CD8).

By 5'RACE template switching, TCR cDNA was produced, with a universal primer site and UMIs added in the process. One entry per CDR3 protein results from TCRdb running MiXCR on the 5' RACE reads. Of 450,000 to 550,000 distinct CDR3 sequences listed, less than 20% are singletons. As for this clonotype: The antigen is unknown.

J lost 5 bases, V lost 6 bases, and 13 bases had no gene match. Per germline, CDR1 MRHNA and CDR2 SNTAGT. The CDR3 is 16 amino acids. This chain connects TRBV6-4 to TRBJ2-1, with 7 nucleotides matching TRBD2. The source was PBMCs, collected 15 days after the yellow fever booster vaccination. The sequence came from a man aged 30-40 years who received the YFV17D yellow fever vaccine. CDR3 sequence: CASRGGKELKDNEQFF. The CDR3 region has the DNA TGTGCCAGCAGGGGGGGGAAGGAGTTGAAGGACAATGAGCAGTTCTTC.